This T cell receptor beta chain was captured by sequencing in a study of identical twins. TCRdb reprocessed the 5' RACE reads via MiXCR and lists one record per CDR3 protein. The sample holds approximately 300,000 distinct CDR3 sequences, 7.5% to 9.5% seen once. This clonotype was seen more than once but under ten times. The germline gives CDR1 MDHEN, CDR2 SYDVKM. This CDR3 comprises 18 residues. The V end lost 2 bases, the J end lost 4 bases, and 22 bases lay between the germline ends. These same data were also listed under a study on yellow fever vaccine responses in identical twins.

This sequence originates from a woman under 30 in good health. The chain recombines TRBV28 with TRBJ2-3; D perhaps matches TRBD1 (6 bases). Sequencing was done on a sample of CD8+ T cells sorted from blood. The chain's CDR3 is CASSLVGPGGSKADTQYF. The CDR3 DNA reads TGTGCCAGCAGTTTAGTTGGTCCTGGGGGCAGTAAGGCAGATACGCAGTATTTT. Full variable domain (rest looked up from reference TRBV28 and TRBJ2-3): DVKVTQSSRYLVKRTGEKVFLECVQDMDHENMFWYRQDPGLGLRLIYFSYDVKMKEKGDIPEGYSVSREKKERFSLILESASTNQTSMYLCASSLVGPGGSKADTQYFGPGTRLTVL.